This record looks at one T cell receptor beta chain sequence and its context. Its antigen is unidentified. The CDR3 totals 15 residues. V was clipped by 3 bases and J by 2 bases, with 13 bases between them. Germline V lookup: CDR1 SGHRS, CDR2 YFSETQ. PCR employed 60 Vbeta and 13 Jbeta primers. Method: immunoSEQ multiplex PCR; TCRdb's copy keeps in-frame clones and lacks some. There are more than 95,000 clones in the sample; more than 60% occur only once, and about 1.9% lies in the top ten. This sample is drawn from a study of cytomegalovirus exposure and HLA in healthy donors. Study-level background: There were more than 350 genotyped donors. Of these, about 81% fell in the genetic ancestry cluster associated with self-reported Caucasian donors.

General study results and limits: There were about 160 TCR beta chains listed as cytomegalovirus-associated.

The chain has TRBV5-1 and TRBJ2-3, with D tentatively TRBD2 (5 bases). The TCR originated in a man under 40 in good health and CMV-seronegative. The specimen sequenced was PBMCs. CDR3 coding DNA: TGCGCCAGCAGCTCCGACTATCTCGACACAGATACGCAGTATTTT. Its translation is CASSSDYLDTDTQYF.